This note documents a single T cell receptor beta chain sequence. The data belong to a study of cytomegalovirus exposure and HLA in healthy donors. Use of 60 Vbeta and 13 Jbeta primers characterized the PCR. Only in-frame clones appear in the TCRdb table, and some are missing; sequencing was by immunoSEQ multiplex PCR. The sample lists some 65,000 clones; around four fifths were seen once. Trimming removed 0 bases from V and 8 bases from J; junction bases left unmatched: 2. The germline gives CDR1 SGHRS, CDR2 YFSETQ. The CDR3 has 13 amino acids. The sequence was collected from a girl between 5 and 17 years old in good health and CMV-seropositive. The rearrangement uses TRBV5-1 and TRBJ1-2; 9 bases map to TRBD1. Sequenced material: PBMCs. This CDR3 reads CASSLGTGVGYTF. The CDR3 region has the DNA TGCGCCAGCAGCTTGGGGACAGGGGTAGGCTACACCTTC.